The clone carrying this TCR beta chain was detected a few times. V lost 0 bases to trimming and J lost 9 bases, with 10 bases between them. This CDR3 region has 13 residues. Germline lookup yields CDR1 SGHDN and CDR2 FVKESK. The entry originates in a study of T-cell reconstitution after alpha-beta-depleted transplantation in children. Construction of the TCRbeta library involved unique molecular identifiers. MiXCR, run by TCRdb on the PCR reads, gives a single entry per CDR3 protein. The table records approximately 490,000 distinct CDR3 sequences, about an eighth of them present only once. This sequence originates from a human donor who donated a stem cell graft to a child with combined immunodeficiency. Sequencing was performed on PBMCs from the stem cell graft donor, taken from the stem cell graft. The rearrangement uses TRBV14 and TRBJ2-3, with D possibly TRBD1 on 5 matching bases. Here the CDR3 reads CASSQDGSGTQYF. CDR3 nucleotides: TGTGCCAGCAGCCAAGATGGCTCAGGGACGCAGTATTTT.